This T cell receptor beta chain is from a study of blood T cell repertoires in COVID-19. About the study: Sites across the United States, Italy and Spain contributed samples from acute and convalescent COVID-19.

Assay used: immunoSEQ multiplex PCR; TCRdb lists only in-frame clones, some missing. The sample has 150,000 to 200,000 clones, around 80% seen once; the top ten hold 6%. Sequencing was performed on PBMCs or T cells enriched from blood (not recorded which). The receptor comes from a man aged 40-50 years who had recovered from COVID-19.

The CDR3 nucleotides read TGTGCCAGCAGCCCGGGACAGTCCTACGAGCAGTACGTC. It encodes CASSPGQSYEQYV. This chain connects TRBV6-5 to TRBJ2-7, with TRBD1 matching over 7 bases. Germline CDR1 is MNHEY and CDR2 is SVGAGI. V was clipped by 6 bases and J by 1 base; unmatched bases: 3. This CDR3 comprises 13 residues.